Shown below are 20 T cell receptor beta chains from a single sample sequenced in a study of T cells of healthy individuals. TCRdb independently ran MiXCR on the 5' RACE reads; one entry per CDR3 protein. The sample lists approximately 100,000 distinct CDR3 sequences; approximately 18% were seen once. These receptors came from a human donor in good health.

This clonotype appeared a few times. CDR3 residues: CASGILAGGQETQYF. The CDR3, as DNA: TGTGCCAGCGGAATCCTAGCGGGAGGGCAAGAGACCCAGTACTTC. The rearrangement joins TRBV28 to TRBJ2-5, with TRBD2 matching over 12 bases. Germline CDR1 reads MDHEN; CDR2 reads SYDVKM. Losses at the gene ends were 8 bases for V and 2 bases for J; bases not matched to a gene: 6. This CDR3 has 15 residues.

V and J are TRBV5-1 and TRBJ2-3; D remains unclear. The V end was cut by 4 bases, the J end by 0 bases, with 12 bases between. The CDR3 extends over 15 amino acids. The germline gives CDR1 SGHRS, CDR2 YFSETQ. The CDR3 reads CASSTTHSSTDTQYF. The CDR3 DNA sequence: TGCGCCAGCAGCACGACCCACTCTAGCACAGATACGCAGTATTTT.

The J gene is TRBJ1-3, the V gene TRBV7-9, with D uncertain. CDR3 length: 17 amino acids. Germline assignment: CDR1 SEHNR and CDR2 FQNEAQ (reference sequence). V dropped 2 bases and J dropped 0 bases, with 14 bases sitting between them. This CDR3 reads CASSLKEKDLSGNTIYF. CDR3 coding DNA: TGTGCCAGCAGCTTAAAGGAAAAGGACCTCTCTGGAAACACCATATATTTT.

This clonotype has just a few counts. This chain joins TRBV20-1 and TRBJ2-1; 8 bases align to TRBD1. Per germline, CDR1 DFQATT and CDR2 SNEGSKA (reference sequence). The CDR3 length is 13 residues. With 4 bases clipped from V and 6 bases from J, the junction kept 5 bases outside the gene matches. The CDR3 bases are TGCAGTGCTAACAGGGGGTATGTCAATGAGCAGTTCTTC. It yields the protein CSANRGYVNEQFF.

The rearrangement joins TRBV18 to TRBJ1-1; the D gene is possibly TRBD1 (5 bases). The CDR3 is 15 amino acids. With 3 bases removed from V and 7 bases from J, the gap between germline ends came to 18 bases. Germline CDR1 reads KGHSH; CDR2 reads LQKENI. CDR3 in amino acids: CASSPNDSPGFEAFF. The CDR3 DNA is TGTGCCAGCTCACCTAACGACAGTCCGGGATTTGAAGCTTTCTTT.

This clonotype appeared many times. The chain employs TRBV27 and TRBJ2-7; possible D gene TRBD2, 5 bases. The V gene lost 8 bases and the J gene lost 1 base, with 12 bases spanning the gap. Germline V CDR1 and CDR2: MNHEY, SMNVEV (reference sequence). This CDR3 is built from 13 residues. CDR3 nucleotides: TGTGCCAGCGTAGGACGGGAATCCTACGAGCAGTACTTC. Translated: CASVGRESYEQYF.

In nucleotides, the CDR3 is TGTGCCAGCAGCTTGTCAGGAGATCAAGAGACCCAGTACTTC. Translation: CASSLSGDQETQYF. The chain couples TRBV7-2 to TRBJ2-5; the D is unclear. The CDR3 loop spans 14 amino acids. V dropped 3 bases and J dropped 2 bases, with 10 bases sitting between them. Germline V CDR1 and CDR2: SGHTA, FQGNSA.

The J gene is TRBJ2-2, the V gene TRBV20-1; tentatively, D is TRBD2 (5 bases). CDR1 DFQATT and CDR2 SNEGSKA come from the germline V gene (reference sequence). With 2 bases removed from V and 5 bases from J, the gap between germline ends came to 12 bases. There are 14 residues in the CDR3. The CDR3 here is CSARLPGITGELFF. As DNA, the CDR3 is TGCAGTGCTAGACTCCCGGGGATTACCGGGGAGCTGTTTTTT.

The CDR3 DNA reads as TGTGCCAGCAGCTTATACCAGAGTACCGAGCAGTACTTC. Its translation is CASSLYQSTEQYF. This chain links TRBV9 with TRBJ2-7; no clear D. Germline V gene data show CDR1 as SGDLS and CDR2 as YYNGEE. The CDR3 runs to 13 residues. Between the trimmed V and J ends, which lost 4 bases and 6 bases, there was a span of 14 bases.

This clonotype appeared a few times. The germline gene is not matched at one end of the junction; a read error may be the cause. The rearrangement joins TRBV20-1 to TRBJ2-3; the match to TRBD2 covers 9 bases. The germline V gene encodes CDR1 DFQATT and CDR2 SNEGSKA (reference sequence). This CDR3 has 16 amino acids. CDR3 loop: CSARGGASGTTDTQYF. CDR3 DNA: TGCAGTGCCAGAGGGGGGGCTAGCGGGACCACAGATACGCAGTATTTT.

The rearrangement uses TRBV18 and TRBJ2-5; TRBD1 matches 7 bases. Trimming cost V 8 bases and J 1 base; bases outside gene matches: 7. There are 14 residues in the CDR3. The germline gives CDR1 KGHSH, CDR2 LQKENI. In DNA, the CDR3 is TGTGCCAGCGCTAAACAGGGGACCCAAGAGACCCAGTACTTC. This gives the protein CASAKQGTQETQYF.

This clonotype was detected ten times or more. V usage is TRBV10-3 and J usage is TRBJ2-7; possible D gene TRBD2, 6 bases. The V and J ends lost 10 bases and 1 base respectively, with 11 bases between them. Germline V gene data show CDR1 as ENHRY and CDR2 as SYGVKD. There are 12 residues in the CDR3. Written as DNA, the CDR3 is TGTGCCAGCGGGACGACATCCTACGAGCAGTACTTC. The encoded protein is CASGTTSYEQYF.

This clonotype turned up a few times. As DNA, the CDR3 is TGTGCCAGCAGTGACCCGGGCCCCCAGCCCCAGCATTTT. Its translation: CASSDPGPQPQHF. V is TRBV6-2 or TRBV6-3 and J is TRBJ1-5; no reliable D call. This CDR3 is built from 13 residues. CDR1 is MNHEY and CDR2 is SVGEGT in the germline V gene. V shed 5 bases and J shed 7 bases, with 12 bases lying between them.

This chain joins TRBV7-9 and TRBJ2-1, with TRBD1 identical over 7 bases. The CDR3 spans 16 residues. V gave up 4 bases and J gave up 5 bases; unmatched junction bases: 11. Per germline, CDR1 SEHNR and CDR2 FQNEAQ (reference sequence). The CDR3 sequence: CASSSISGTVNNEQFF. CDR3 sequence (DNA): TGTGCCAGCAGCTCCATATCCGGGACAGTCAACAATGAGCAGTTCTTC.

V and J are TRBV20-1 and TRBJ2-1; 13 bases align to TRBD2. Germline CDR1 DFQATT, CDR2 SNEGSKA (reference sequence). The J segment lost 6 bases and the V segment lost 3 bases, leaving 8 bases of the junction unmatched. This CDR3 region has 16 residues. The DNA of the CDR3 is TGCAGTGCTAGGGTCAAACTAGCGGGAGGGCTCAATGAGCAGTTCTTC. Translated: CSARVKLAGGLNEQFF.

This clonotype was found a few times. The chain joins TRBV6-5 to TRBJ2-5; no reliable D call. Per germline, CDR1 MNHEY and CDR2 SVGAGI. The length of the CDR3 is 12 residues. Between the trimmed V and J ends, which lost 6 bases and 5 bases, there was a span of 10 bases. The CDR3 bases are TGTGCCAGCAGAGGTTCTATTGAGACCCAGTACTTC. Translated: CASRGSIETQYF.

There are many counts of this clonotype. The chain joins TRBV11-2 to TRBJ2-2, with unresolved D. Germline V gene lookup returns CDR1 SGHAT and CDR2 FQNNGV. Trimming took off 3 bases at V and 4 bases at J, with 12 bases between the two ends. The CDR3 is 15 residues long. CDR3 coding DNA: TGTGCCAGCAGCTTTGGCCCACCCCCCACCGGGGAGCTGTTTTTT. Its protein is CASSFGPPPTGELFF.

This CDR3 is CSATGDTYEQYF. The CDR3 DNA reads as TGCAGCGCGACAGGGGACACCTACGAGCAGTACTTC. The gene calls are TRBV29-1 and TRBJ2-7; 8 nucleotides align to TRBD1. V shed 7 bases, J shed 2 bases, and the junction held 4 bases outside the gene matches. This CDR3 comprises 12 residues. Per germline, CDR1 SQVTM and CDR2 ANQGSEA.

The J gene is TRBJ2-1, the V gene TRBV24-1; no definite D call. Germline CDR1 reads KGHDR; CDR2 reads SFDVKD. V lost 7 bases and J 5 bases, leaving 11 bases between the germline ends. This CDR3 has 13 residues. The DNA of the CDR3 is TGTGCCACCAGGGAAAGTTCTAACAATGAGCAGTTCTTC. Protein product: CATRESSNNEQFF.

The CDR3 DNA sequence: TGTGCCAGCAGTCCCTCGGGGGGCGGCTATGGCTACACCTTC. It specifies CASSPSGGGYGYTF. The rearrangement uses TRBV27 and TRBJ1-2; maybe TRBD1 (6 bases). V lost 5 bases to trimming and J lost 4 bases, with 14 bases between them. The CDR3 consists of 14 residues. Germline V gene data show CDR1 as MNHEY and CDR2 as SMNVEV (reference sequence).